These 18 T cell receptor beta chains originate from one sample sequenced in a study of T cells in Graves' hyperthyroidism and ophthalmopathy. Researchers amplified the TCR beta CDR3 regions from RNA transcripts. The TCR CDR3 was amplified in a first-round RT-PCR using the HTBI primer set. TCRdb recomputed calls from the multiplex PCR reads with MiXCR, one row per CDR3 protein. This table has around 600,000 distinct CDR3 sequences, roughly 15% appearing once. What was sequenced was blood. The receptors originated from a woman aged 50 to 60 with Graves' ophthalmopathy.

Comment on this clonotype: Here the CDR3 omits its conserved ending phenylalanine or tryptophan, so a read error is the likely source. The rearrangement links TRBV7-3 to TRBJ2-5, with TRBD2 matching 8 bases. Germline CDR1 SGHTA, CDR2 FQGTGA. The CDR3 runs to 15 residues. The V and J ends lost 5 bases and 5 bases, in that order; junction bases with no gene match: 10. Here the CDR3 reads CASSHSGSVAETQYL. CDR3 DNA: TGTGCCAGCAGCCACAGCGGGAGTGTTGCGGAGACCCAGTACCTC.

This clonotype was seen repeatedly, ten times or more. V and J are TRBV6-1 and TRBJ2-3; the D is unclear. The CDR3 has 12 residues. Germline assignment: CDR1 MNHNS and CDR2 SASEGT. Between the trimmed V and J ends, which lost 10 bases and 2 bases, there was a span of 10 bases. CDR3 bases: TGTGCCACCGCAGACCTCACAGATACGCAGTATTTT. Its translation: CATADLTDTQYF.

This clonotype showed up just a few times. This chain connects TRBV27 to TRBJ2-7, with D perhaps matching TRBD1 (6 bases). V was trimmed by 5 bases and J by 2 bases, leaving 10 bases between them. This CDR3 is built from 13 residues. The V gene's germline CDR1 is MNHEY and CDR2 SMNVEV (reference sequence). CDR3 residues: CASSRDITYEQYF. DNA for the CDR3: TGTGCCAGCAGTCGGGACATCACCTACGAGCAGTACTTC.

This chain connects TRBV27 to TRBJ2-1; TRBD2 aligns across 8 bases. The V gene end was trimmed by 2 bases and the J gene end by 7 bases; junction bases not matched to a gene: 13. CDR1 and CDR2 from the germline V gene are MNHEY and SMNVEV (reference sequence). The CDR3 consists of 17 residues. CDR3: CASSLARGGRLRNEQFF. CDR3 bases: TGTGCCAGCAGTTTAGCCCGGGGGGGGAGGCTGCGGAATGAGCAGTTCTTC.

This clonotype was seen only a few times. J is TRBJ2-5 and V is TRBV7-6; D unclear. The V and J ends lost 4 bases and 2 bases respectively, with 8 bases between them. This CDR3 comprises 13 residues. The germline V gene has CDR1 SGHVS and CDR2 FNYEAQ. The CDR3 bases are TGTGCCAGCAGCTCCTTGCGGCAAGAGACCCAGTACTTC. Its protein product is CASSSLRQETQYF.

This clonotype was observed a handful of times. The V gene is TRBV10-3, the J gene TRBJ2-1; D call uncertain. CDR3 length: 11 residues. Germline CDR1 is ENHRY and CDR2 is SYGVKD. V lost 4 bases, J lost 5 bases, and 3 bases lay in between. The DNA for the CDR3 is TGTGCCATCAGTGTAAACAATGAGCAGTTCTTC. Translation: CAISVNNEQFF.

V and J are TRBV5-1 and TRBJ2-5, with a weak D call TRBD2 (6 bases). Germline CDR1 is SGHRS and CDR2 is YFSETQ. The CDR3 extends over 15 amino acids. Between the trimmed V and J ends, which lost 3 bases and 0 bases, there was a span of 12 bases. The chain's CDR3 is CASSSTRTNQETQYF. The CDR3 DNA reads as TGCGCCAGCAGCTCGACCCGGACTAACCAAGAGACCCAGTACTTC.

Ten or more counts support this clonotype. The chain joins TRBV7-6 to TRBJ1-1; tentatively, D is TRBD1 (5 bases). The germline V gene has CDR1 SGHVS and CDR2 FNYEAQ. V was shortened by 0 bases and J by 1 base, with 15 bases between the two germline ends. The CDR3 totals 17 residues. The CDR3 spells CASSLAGWGGSNTEAFF. The DNA of the CDR3 is TGTGCCAGCAGCTTAGCGGGGTGGGGGGGGTCGAACACTGAAGCTTTCTTT.

V and J are TRBV5-6 and TRBJ2-1; perhaps D is TRBD1 or TRBD2 (5 bases each). The germline V and J ends were trimmed by 0 bases and 4 bases, with 11 bases remaining between them. CDR1 and CDR2 from the germline V gene are SGHDT and YYEEEE. CDR3 length: 15 amino acids. CDR3 nucleotide sequence: TGTGCCAGCAGCTTGGGGGGACGTCAGTACAATGAGCAGTTCTTC. It yields the protein CASSLGGRQYNEQFF.

In regard to this clonotype: This may come from a read error, since a much larger clone is one base off. The rearrangement links TRBV6-1 to TRBJ1-2; 7 bases align to TRBD1. Germline V gene lookup returns CDR1 MNHNS and CDR2 SASEGT. The CDR3 loop spans 14 amino acids. The CDR3 DNA reads as TGTGCCAGCAGTGAACGGGGACAGAACTATGGCTGCACCTTC. Its protein is CASSERGQNYGCTF.

This chain links TRBV11-2 with TRBJ2-7; TRBD2 is a possible D gene (6 bases). V gave up 6 bases and J gave up 7 bases, with 10 bases separating them. Germline CDR1 SGHAT, CDR2 FQNNGV. CDR3 size: 11 residues. The CDR3 coding sequence is TGTGCCAGCAGGTTTGGGGGGGAGCAGTACTTC. This sequence encodes CASRFGGEQYF.

The V call is TRBV7-8, the J call TRBJ2-3, with D tentatively TRBD2 (5 bases). The CDR3 extends over 15 amino acids. Germline assignment: CDR1 SGHVS and CDR2 FQNEAQ. Deletions cut 1 base from V and 1 base from J, with 9 bases between. In nucleotides, the CDR3 is TGTGCCAGCAGCTTAGTCTCGCGGGGCACAGATACGCAGTATTTT. This codes for CASSLVSRGTDTQYF.

The J gene is TRBJ1-1, the V gene TRBV6-5; D is unclear. V lost 0 bases to trimming and J lost 4 bases, with 6 bases between them. The germline V gene has CDR1 MNHEY and CDR2 SVGAGI. There are 13 residues in the CDR3. The CDR3 region is CASSYSKATEAFF. The DNA for the CDR3 is TGTGCCAGCAGTTACTCGAAGGCCACTGAAGCTTTCTTT.

The V gene is TRBV6-2 or TRBV6-3, the J gene TRBJ2-3; the D gene is possibly TRBD1 (6 bases). Trimming took 5 bases from V and 5 from J, leaving 17 bases between them. There are 15 residues in the CDR3. Looked up from germline, CDR1 is MNHEY and CDR2 is SVGEGT. CDR3 in DNA: TGTGCCAGCAGTACCCTGAACAGGGTTTTAGATACGCAGTATTTT. Its translation is CASSTLNRVLDTQYF.

This clonotype has a handful of counts. This chain uses TRBV9 with TRBJ2-3; 8 positions agree with TRBD2. Unmatched junction bases numbered 7, after V lost 5 bases and J lost 2 bases. The CDR3 totals 15 residues. Looked up from germline, CDR1 is SGDLS and CDR2 is YYNGEE. The CDR3: CASSFQRELTDTQYF. The CDR3 nucleotides are TGTGCCAGCAGTTTCCAGCGGGAGCTCACAGATACGCAGTATTTT.

This clonotype was detected many times. The chain links TRBV7-3 to TRBJ2-2; maybe TRBD1 (6 bases). Per germline, CDR1 SGHTA and CDR2 FQGTGA. V gave up 4 bases and J gave up 4 bases, with 13 bases separating them. This CDR3 is 15 amino acids long. CDR3 nucleotides: TGTGCCAGCAGCTCTCCGGGACAAAGCACCGGGGAGCTGTTTTTT. Its translation is CASSSPGQSTGELFF.

This clonotype appeared a single time. This sequence may be a read error, since a much larger clone differs from it by one base. The genes are TRBV5-1 and TRBJ2-7; D call uncertain. CDR3 length equals 14 residues. V was cut by 6 bases and J by 3 bases, with 16 bases left in between. Germline V lookup: CDR1 SGHRS, CDR2 YFSETQ. CDR3 DNA: TGCGCCAGCAAGTCTACAGTGGGCAACTACGAGCAGTACTTC. Protein product: CASKSTVGNYEQYF.

This clonotype has a handful of counts. This rearrangement joins TRBV9 to TRBJ2-1, with TRBD2 matching over 10 bases. Per the germline V gene, CDR1 is SGDLS and CDR2 is YYNGEE. With V trimmed by 2 bases and J by 5 bases, 7 bases remained unmatched. The length of the CDR3 is 16 residues. DNA of the CDR3: TGTGCCAGCAGCGTTAGTCCTAGCGGGGGACACAATGAGCAGTTCTTC. The encoded protein is CASSVSPSGGHNEQFF. Drawing the rest from reference TRBV9 and TRBJ2-1, the complete variable domain is DSGVTQTPKHLITATGQRVTLRCSPRSGDLSVYWYQQSLDQGLQFLIQYYNGEERAKGNILERFSAQQFPDLHSELNLSSLELGDSALYFCASSVSPSGGHNEQFFGPGTRLTVL.